These 25 T cell receptor beta chains originate from one sample sequenced in a study of cytomegalovirus exposure and HLA in healthy donors. Both 60 Vbeta primers and 13 Jbeta primers went into the PCR. The data were produced by immunoSEQ multiplex PCR, yet TCRdb's version contains in-frame clones alone and is incomplete. The data show 84,000 or so clones, around four fifths seen once. The material sequenced was PBMCs. The receptors stem from a male donor in good health and CMV-seronegative.

This chain uses TRBV9 with TRBJ2-3, with D perhaps matching TRBD2 (5 bases). The CDR3 spans 16 residues. Between the trimmed V and J ends, which lost 0 bases and 4 bases, there was a span of 15 bases. CDR1 is SGDLS and CDR2 is YYNGEE in the germline V gene. CDR3 amino acids: CASSVAYSLAADTQYF. CDR3 coding DNA: TGTGCCAGCAGCGTAGCCTATAGCCTAGCCGCAGATACGCAGTATTTT.

This chain uses TRBV28 with TRBJ2-7; TRBD2 matches at 7 bases. The CDR3 runs to 14 residues. Trimming removed 7 bases from V and 2 bases from J; junction bases left unmatched: 8. Germline V gene sequence: CDR1 MDHEN, CDR2 SYDVKM. CDR3 protein: CASTPGGSPYEQYF. The CDR3 DNA reads as TGTGCCAGCACCCCCGGGGGGTCCCCCTACGAGCAGTACTTC.

V and J are TRBV4-3 and TRBJ1-4; D is possibly TRBD1 (5 bases). The CDR3 extends over 17 amino acids. Germline values: CDR1 LGHNA, CDR2 YSLEER. Trimming left V 0 bases short and J 0 bases short, with 11 bases between. CDR3 sequence reads: CASSQDLRVTTNEKLFF. CDR3 DNA: TGCGCCAGCAGCCAAGATCTCAGGGTAACAACTAATGAAAAACTGTTTTTT.

The sample holds a few counts of this clone. This chain uses TRBV6-5 with TRBJ1-5; 10 bases line up with TRBD1. The germline gives CDR1 MNHEY, CDR2 SVGAGI. This CDR3 is 13 amino acids long. Trimming removed 8 bases from V and 6 bases from J; junction bases left unmatched: 4. The CDR3 DNA sequence: TGTGCCAGCCGGGACAGGGGAGGTCAGCCCCAGCATTTT. Amino acids: CASRDRGGQPQHF.

The chain recombines TRBV7-9 with TRBJ2-7, with 9 bases aligning to TRBD1. The CDR3 has 15 amino acids. With V trimmed by 4 bases and J by 2 bases, 6 bases remained unmatched. Germline CDR1 and CDR2: SEHNR and FQNEAQ (reference sequence). The CDR3 loop is CASSSSRDRAYEQYF. In DNA form, the CDR3 reads TGTGCCAGCAGCTCCTCCCGGGACAGGGCCTACGAGCAGTACTTC.

In this sample, this clone turned up a few times. At the DNA level, this CDR3 is encoded by other sequences in the same sample as well. The genes are TRBV5-1 and TRBJ1-1; 10 nucleotides line up with TRBD1. The ends lost 4 bases at V and 4 bases at J; junction bases unmatched: 4. CDR1 and CDR2 from the germline V gene are SGHRS and YFSETQ. CDR3 size: 14 residues. CDR3 region: CASSPDRGGTEAFF. Here the CDR3 DNA reads TGCGCCAGCAGCCCGGACAGGGGGGGCACTGAAGCTTTCTTT.

This clone was seen only a few times. The V call is TRBV7-9, the J call TRBJ1-3, with TRBD1 matching over 10 bases. Germline lookup yields CDR1 SEHNR and CDR2 FQNEAQ (reference sequence). The CDR3 has 16 residues. V was clipped by 4 bases and J by 0 bases; unmatched bases: 3. The CDR3 spells CASSSWTGGSGNTIYF. For the CDR3, the DNA is TGTGCCAGCAGCTCCTGGACAGGGGGCTCTGGAAACACCATATATTTT.

The chain uses TRBV10-3 and TRBJ1-2, with 8 positions matching TRBD1. The V and J ends lost 2 bases and 0 bases, in that order; junction bases with no gene match: 2. Looked up from germline, CDR1 is ENHRY and CDR2 is SYGVKD. The CDR3 consists of 15 residues. The CDR3 region is CAISERDRPNYGYTF. DNA for the CDR3: TGTGCCATCAGTGAGAGGGACAGGCCTAACTATGGCTACACCTTC.

This clone occurred once. The chain couples TRBV9 to TRBJ2-7, with D possibly matching TRBD2 (5 bases). The CDR3 contains 15 residues. Germline V gene data show CDR1 as SGDLS and CDR2 as YYNGEE. Trimming left V 0 bases short and J 2 bases short, with 12 bases between. CDR3 in DNA: TGTGCCAGCAGCGTAGAGGGCTCCGGGACCTACGAGCAGTACTTC. Translating it yields CASSVEGSGTYEQYF.

This sequence joins TRBV7-3 and TRBJ1-5; 9 nucleotides align to TRBD1. The CDR3 has 16 amino acids. In germline, CDR1 is SGHTA, CDR2 FQGTGA. J lost 5 bases, V lost 6 bases, and 11 bases had no gene match. CDR3 protein: CASSQLRTGEDQPQHF. Here the CDR3 DNA reads TGTGCCAGCAGTCAACTCCGGACAGGGGAGGATCAGCCCCAGCATTTT.

This clone occurred a few times. This sequence joins TRBV9 and TRBJ2-1; maybe TRBD1 (5 bases). The CDR3 consists of 15 residues. The germline V gene encodes CDR1 SGDLS and CDR2 YYNGEE. V lost 1 base and J lost 8, with 16 bases in between. The CDR3 coding sequence is TGTGCCAGCAGCGTAAGCCAGGGCAGGTCATATGAGCAGTTCTTC. This encodes CASSVSQGRSYEQFF.

As concerns this clone: Different DNA sequences within this sample yield the same CDR3. V and J are TRBV9 and TRBJ2-3, with D maybe TRBD1 (7 bases). Germline CDR1 SGDLS, CDR2 YYNGEE. The V end was cut by 3 bases, the J end by 5 bases, with 10 bases between. The CDR3 is made up of 13 amino acids. CDR3 sequence (DNA): TGTGCCAGCAGCGGACAGGGACTAGATACGCAGTATTTT. It codes for CASSGQGLDTQYF. Supplemented by reference TRBV9 and TRBJ2-3, the full variable domain reads DSGVTQTPKHLITATGQRVTLRCSPRSGDLSVYWYQQSLDQGLQFLIQYYNGEERAKGNILERFSAQQFPDLHSELNLSSLELGDSALYFCASSGQGLDTQYFGPGTRLTVL.

This clone was picked up a small number of times. The chain employs TRBV11-2 and TRBJ1-1; D uncertain. The V end was cut by 0 bases, the J end by 9 bases, with 11 bases between. The CDR3 covers 13 residues. Germline CDR1 is SGHAT and CDR2 is FQNNGV. CDR3 nucleotides: TGTGCCAGCAGCTTAGATTCGAGGACTCAAGCTTTCTTT. It specifies CASSLDSRTQAFF.

CDR3 region: CASSFQGYEDTQYF. In DNA, the CDR3 is TGTGCCAGCAGCTTTCAGGGCTACGAGGATACGCAGTATTTT. This chain joins TRBV7-2 and TRBJ2-3; D is possibly TRBD1 (5 bases). The germline V gene has CDR1 SGHTA and CDR2 FQGNSA. V was pared by 3 bases and J by 6 bases, with 13 bases between. The CDR3 is 14 residues long.

This chain links TRBV12-2 with TRBJ2-2; the DNA was not used to check the table's D call, TRBD2. TRBV12-2 is shown as a pseudogene. The CDR3 runs 20 residues. In DNA, the CDR3 is TGTGCAAGTCGCGGGAGCCCTGGGGTACCGCCTATTTCGAACACCGGGGAGCTGTTTTTT. Its protein is CASRGSPGVPPISNTGELFF.

The gene calls are TRBV29-1 and TRBJ2-3; TRBD1 might be the D (5 bases). Per the germline V gene, CDR1 is SQVTM and CDR2 is ANQGSEA. The CDR3 totals 15 residues. The V and J ends lost 2 bases and 2 bases respectively, with 14 bases between them. CDR3 region: CSVEQRTYLTDTQYF. CDR3 nucleotide sequence: TGCAGCGTTGAACAGAGGACATATCTCACAGATACGCAGTATTTT.

The chain carries TRBV4-1 and TRBJ2-7; 7 nucleotides agree with TRBD1. The CDR3 totals 16 residues. V was pared by 3 bases and J by 2 bases, with 10 bases of the junction left unmatched. The germline V gene has CDR1 MGHRA and CDR2 YSYEKL. As DNA, the CDR3 is TGCGCCAGCAGCCACCAGAGACAGGGATCCCCCTACGAGCAGTACTTC. It specifies CASSHQRQGSPYEQYF.

CDR3: CASSSWGERNTIYF. CDR3 nucleotides: TGTGCCAGCAGCTCGTGGGGGGAACGAAACACCATATATTTT. This chain links TRBV27 with TRBJ1-3, with D maybe TRBD1 (5 bases). V lost 6 bases and J 5 bases, leaving 14 bases between the germline ends. CDR1 and CDR2 from the germline V gene are MNHEY and SMNVEV (reference sequence). The CDR3 totals 14 residues.

This clone was detected only once. Mismatch with germline at one junction end may stem from a read error. The genes are TRBV19 and TRBJ1-1, with D possibly TRBD1 on 6 matching bases. Germline-derived CDR1 and CDR2 are LNHDA and SQIVND (reference sequence). The CDR3 sequence is 15 residues long. CDR3 DNA: TGTGCCAGTAGTTCTTACAGGGAAGATGGAACTGGAGCTTTCTTT. Its translation: CASSSYREDGTGAFF.

The genes are TRBV5-4 and TRBJ2-5; 8 bases fit TRBD2. With 2 bases clipped from V and 1 base from J, the junction kept 4 bases outside the gene matches. This CDR3 contains 15 residues. The germline V gene has CDR1 SGHNT and CDR2 YYREEE (reference sequence). The CDR3 loop reads CASSFRLAGQETQYF. The CDR3 region has the DNA TGTGCCAGCAGCTTTAGGCTAGCGGGCCAAGAGACCCAGTACTTC.

This sequence joins TRBV9 and TRBJ2-2; 7 bases line up with TRBD2. Trimming cost V 4 bases and J 6 bases; bases outside gene matches: 9. The germline V gene encodes CDR1 SGDLS and CDR2 YYNGEE. CDR3 size: 15 residues. The CDR3 DNA follows: TGTGCCAGCAGCACCGGACTAGTTTCTTCCGGGGAGCTGTTTTTT. Translating gives CASSTGLVSSGELFF.

The chain is built from TRBV7-2 and TRBJ2-1, with no clear D. This CDR3 is 13 amino acids long. CDR1 and CDR2 from the germline V gene are SGHTA and FQGNSA. The V end lost 1 base, the J end lost 5 bases, and 6 bases lay between the germline ends. This chain's CDR3 is CASSLVADNEQFF. DNA of the CDR3: TGTGCCAGCAGCTTAGTAGCCGACAATGAGCAGTTCTTC.

The chain has TRBV10-3 and TRBJ2-5; D is possibly TRBD1 or TRBD2 (5 bases each). The CDR3 consists of 14 residues. Germline lookup yields CDR1 ENHRY and CDR2 SYGVKD. Trimming shortened V by 10 bases and J by 3 bases, and 18 bases separated the two germline ends. The DNA of the CDR3 is TGTGCCAGCAGGGAGACACAGAACGAAGAGACCCAGTACTTC. It is translated as CASRETQNEETQYF.

CDR3 loop: CAWSLRQGGYTF. As DNA, the CDR3 is TGTGCCTGGAGTCTACGGCAGGGGGGCTACACCTTC. This sequence joins TRBV30 and TRBJ1-2; weak D call: TRBD1 (6 bases). CDR1 is GTSNPN and CDR2 is SVGIG in the germline V gene (reference sequence). CDR3 size: 12 residues. Trimming shortened V by 2 bases and J by 8 bases, and 12 bases separated the two germline ends.

The V call is TRBV11-2, the J call TRBJ1-4, with D perhaps matching TRBD1 (6 bases). Trimming pared 3 bases from V and 5 bases from J, leaving 13 bases between. The CDR3 runs 15 residues. The germline V gene has CDR1 SGHAT and CDR2 FQNNGV. The CDR3 here is CASSLGGARNEKLFF. The CDR3 region has the DNA TGTGCCAGCAGCTTGGGGGGGGCTCGGAATGAAAAACTGTTTTTT.